The entry below describes one T cell receptor beta chain. What it binds is not known. The data belong to a study of cytomegalovirus exposure and HLA in healthy donors. Across the whole study: A data release that came early held tens of millions of unique TCRs from HLA-typed donors. Study-wide findings and caveats: Accurate HLA-A and HLA-B prediction from TCR beta sequences was reported for most subjects. Altogether, some 170 TCR beta chains were recorded as cytomegalovirus-associated.

Vbeta (60) and Jbeta (13) primers were used in the PCR. Some clones are missing from TCRdb's copy, which holds only in-frame ones; the method was immunoSEQ multiplex PCR. Seen in this sample are roughly 50,000 clones; the ten most common clones hold approximately 13%. The TCR originated in a woman aged 60-75 years in good health and CMV-seropositive. The sequenced material came from PBMCs.

CDR3 residues: CASSVQGGAYEQYF. CDR3 bases: TGTGCCAGCAGCGTACAGGGTGGCGCCTACGAGCAGTACTTC. The V call is TRBV2, the J call TRBJ2-7, with a weak D call TRBD1 (6 bases). Trimming shortened V by 6 bases and J by 2 bases, and 14 bases separated the two germline ends. The CDR3 has 14 amino acids. Germline V gene sequence: CDR1 SNHLY, CDR2 FYNNEI.